Listed below are T cell receptor beta chains from one sample, sequenced in a study of OX40 agonist ivuxolimab in advanced cancers. Repertoires were generated with immunoSEQ multiplex PCR, while TCRdb's copy carries only in-frame clones and drops some. There are 70,000 to 95,000 clones in the sample; 88% occur only once, and around 4.1% lies in the top ten. Source: CD4+ or CD8+ T cells sorted from blood, taken in a trial of the OX40 agonist ivuxolimab. Every receptor here comes from an adult with an advanced solid tumor such as melanoma, head and neck, liver or kidney cancer. CDR3s include the opening cysteine and the closing phenylalanine or tryptophan. The order of the fields is clone size, D gene, V gene, J gene, CDR3 protein, CDR3 DNA. D genes are given only for firm matches. A clone size is listed for some rows: how often the clone was seen (once, few, many), or a class if it is expanded.

>-|-|TRBV10-3|TRBJ1-2
CAISESKSRTILNYGYTF
TGTGCCATCAGTGAGTCGAAGTCGAGGACAATCCTAAACTATGGCTACACCTTC
>-|-|TRBV14|TRBJ2-1
CASSPGSLQRIF
TGTGCCAGCAGCCCCGGGTCCCTTCAAAGGATCTTC
>-|TRBD2|TRBV11-2|TRBJ2-1
CASSPRLAGIYQQFF
TGTGCCAGCAGCCCCAGACTAGCGGGAATCTATCAGCAGTTCTTC
>-|TRBD2|TRBV7-9|TRBJ2-5
CASSPGTSDLLPKYF
TGTGCCAGCAGCCCCGGGACTAGCGATTTACTCCCCAAATACTTC
>-|-|TRBV5-1|TRBJ1-1
CASTHIGDTNTEAFF
TGCGCCAGCACCCATATAGGGGACACGAACACTGAAGCTTTCTTT
>-|-|TRBV11-2|TRBJ2-7
CASSIRLVYEQYF
TGTGCCAGCAGCATTAGACTAGTCTACGAGCAGTACTTC
>-|-|TRBV5-1|TRBJ2-7
CASSPAEGGPYEQYF
TGCGCCAGCAGCCCCGCGGAGGGGGGCCCCTACGAGCAGTACTTC
>-|-|TRBV18|TRBJ1-1
CASSPRGRDTEAFF
TGTGCCAGCTCACCACGGGGGCGGGACACTGAAGCTTTCTTT
>-|TRBD2|TRBV4-1|TRBJ2-1
CASSPPFGGLAGGKQFF
TGCGCCAGCAGCCCCCCGTTCGGGGGACTAGCGGGAGGAAAGCAGTTCTTC
>-|TRBD1|TRBV10-3|TRBJ1-4
CAISLQGGPNEKLFF
TGTGCCATCAGTCTACAGGGGGGCCCTAATGAAAAACTGTTTTTT
>-|-|TRBV7-9|TRBJ2-7
CASSFTGSPGQYF
TGTGCCAGCAGCTTCACGGGCTCACCCGGGCAGTACTTC
>-|TRBD1|TRBV5-6|TRBJ1-5
CASSQGQGGQPQHF
TGTGCCAGCAGCCAAGGACAGGGTGGACAGCCCCAGCATTTT
>-|-|TRBV11-1|TRBJ2-7
CASSLRGYEQYF
TGTGCCAGCAGCTTGAGGGGCTACGAGCAGTACTTC
>-|-|TRBV11-2|TRBJ2-3
CASSVRATDTQYF
TGTGCCAGCAGCGTGAGGGCCACAGATACGCAGTATTTT
>-|-|TRBV9|TRBJ1-2
CASSRDQANYGYTF
TGTGCCAGCAGCCGCGATCAGGCTAACTATGGCTACACCTTC
>-|TRBD1|TRBV7-7|TRBJ2-3
CASSLGGTGTDTQYF
TGTGCTAGCAGCTTAGGGGGGACAGGGACGGATACGCAGTATTTT
>-|-|TRBV7-6|TRBJ2-5
CASSLIARETQYF
TGTGCCAGCAGCTTGATCGCCAGGGAGACCCAGTACTTC
>-|TRBD2|TRBV11-2|TRBJ2-5
CASSSGTSGRKETQYF
TGTGCCAGCAGCTCAGGGACTAGCGGGAGAAAAGAGACCCAGTACTTC
>once|TRBD1|TRBV9|TRBJ1-2
CASSVKHRGEVYGYTF
TGTGCCAGCAGCGTAAAACACAGGGGAGAGGTCTATGGCTACACCTTC
>-|-|TRBV9|TRBJ2-2
CASSAAGTITTGELFF
TGTGCCAGCAGCGCGGCCGGGACAATTACCACCGGGGAGCTGTTTTTT
>-|-|TRBV7-9|TRBJ1-3
CASSFDSYSSGNTIYF
TGTGCCAGCAGCTTCGACTCTTACAGCTCTGGAAACACCATATATTTT
>-|-|TRBV10-2|TRBJ2-1
CASSAYRNPGYNEQFF
TGCGCCAGCAGTGCCTACCGGAATCCGGGTTACAATGAGCAGTTCTTC
>-|-|TRBV6-1|TRBJ1-5
CASSRQGSNQPQHF
TGTGCCAGCAGTAGGCAGGGTAGCAATCAGCCCCAGCATTTT
>-|TRBD2|TRBV10-3|TRBJ2-1
CAISESNSGMAQFF
TGTGCCATCAGTGAGTCGAATAGCGGGATGGCGCAGTTCTTC
>-|-|TRBV5-1|TRBJ2-1
CASSYSGQPGNEQFF
TGCGCCAGCAGCTACTCGGGGCAGCCCGGGAATGAGCAGTTCTTC
>once|TRBD2|TRBV5-1|TRBJ2-7
CASSWGTSGRHEQYF
TGCGCCAGCAGCTGGGGGACTAGCGGGAGACACGAGCAGTACTTC
>-|TRBD2|TRBV19|TRBJ2-7
CASSIHLGLAGDNYEQYF
TGTGCCAGTAGTATCCACCTGGGACTAGCGGGGGATAACTACGAGCAGTACTTC
>-|-|TRBV5-1|TRBJ1-4
CASSDVLGEKLFF
TGCGCCAGCAGTGACGTACTCGGTGAAAAACTGTTTTTT
>-|TRBD2|TRBV6-6|TRBJ2-3
CASSFGRLKDTQYF
TGTGCCAGCAGTTTCGGGAGGTTGAAAGATACGCAGTATTTT
>-|-|TRBV19|TRBJ1-2
CASSAIQGPYGYTF
TGTGCCAGTAGTGCAATACAGGGCCCCTATGGCTACACCTTC
>once|TRBD2|TRBV6-1|TRBJ2-7
CASSELLAGTYEQYF
TGTGCCAGCAGTGAGCTCCTAGCGGGAACCTACGAGCAGTACTTC
>-|-|TRBV29-1|TRBJ1-2
CSVEGQGHYGYTF
TGCAGCGTTGAAGGCCAGGGCCACTATGGCTACACCTTC
>-|-|TRBV18|TRBJ2-7
CASSPLGRGDEQYF
TGTGCCAGCTCACCCCTTGGCAGGGGCGACGAGCAGTACTTC